This T cell receptor beta chain was obtained from a study of cytomegalovirus exposure and HLA in healthy donors (dated by TCRdb to the late 2010s). Turning to the overall study: In an earlier analysis of 550 to 750 of the donors, under 300 Gb of sequence data and about 110 million unique TCR beta sequences from 180 million or so T cells were reported. Along with the roughly 700-subject first cohort, a separate validation cohort of around 110 different subjects was used. The genetic ancestry cluster associated with self-reported Caucasian donors included about four fifths of the 350 to 500 genotyped donors. The T cell repertoires of around 730 subjects were profiled by immunosequencing and related to cytomegalovirus serostatus. To study patterns of TCR occurrence, a later analysis re-analyzed previously published TCR beta repertoires from around 700 donors and added high-resolution HLA genotyping. To decide whether each TCR beta V gene segment behaved as functional or pseudogenic, an earlier analysis of 587 of the donors relied on high-throughput TCR beta sequencing. To predict cytomegalovirus infection status, the study combined high-throughput TCR immunosequencing, statistical association of individual TCRs with disease status, and machine learning. The study aimed to test whether signatures of past pathogen exposure could be identified by cataloging public T cell receptors. On average, roughly 200,000 unique TCR beta nucleotide sequences were sequenced per donor among a few hundred genotyped donors of the cohort, with roughly 18% of those sequences being non-productive. Because of strong linkage in the cohort, a handful of DR-DQ haplotypes were treated as single units for association and clustering. All discovery cohort repertoires had been generated using a single sequencing platform. An early release covering more than 500 HLA-typed donors comprised about 310 gigabases of sequencing data and 85 million or so unique TCR sequences. Alongside the repertoire data, information on donor age, sex, ethnicity and CMV serostatus was compiled. HLA typing covered class I and class II loci at four-digit resolution. Typing coverage differed by locus: A, B, C, DRB1 and DQB1 were typed in roughly 620-630 donors, DQA1 in around 500, DPA1 in 600 to 610, and DPB1 in 472. Genome-wide SNP genotypes for about 65% of the roughly 670 donors were used in a later genetic analysis, which treated that subset as a discovery cohort. The later analysis used no new phenotypic data to find candidate immune exposures, relying instead on TCR beta sequences and their occurrence across donors. The study at large found these results: A further reported finding was that TCR beta sequences accurately predicted the HLA-A and HLA-B alleles for most subjects in the first cohort. In a later analysis, most CMV-associated TCR beta chains were found to appear HLA-restricted, with HLA associations seemingly driven largely by CMV exposure. The authors suggested that the approach could potentially be generalized to other disease states and immunological phenotypes. Because HLA typing was unavailable for some donors at each locus, only the typed subset was used in association tests. Sequencing depth was assumed to be roughly uniform across donors in the presence/absence analyses, though that assumption may not hold. In an earlier analysis of 587 of the donors, most TCR beta V segments were observed in productive rearrangements about 90% or about 30% of the time, broadly matching IMGT annotations. In a later analysis, HLA-associated TCR beta chains were found to be more clonally expanded and to have lower generation probabilities than equally common non-associated chains. When HLA alleles, especially DR and DQ, strongly co-occurred, attributing TCR associations to individual alleles was difficult. A group of highly shared sequence variants was considered likely to be a technical artifact of the sequencing pipeline. According to a later analysis, TCR association rates differed among HLA loci, with DRB1 alleles showing the most associated TCRs and HLA-C alleles showing the fewest. The classifier was reported to diagnose cytomegalovirus status with high specificity and sensitivity in both the original cohort and the validation cohort. Three of the identified cytomegalovirus-associated TCR beta chains were confirmed in vitro to be specific for cytomegalovirus antigens. Linkage disequilibrium might explain the correlated functional status among segregating V segments, but an unknown experimental factor could not be excluded. V-gene and J-gene trimming of TCR beta chains was associated with a missense DCLRE1C variant in a later genetic analysis, and the association was replicated in an independent cohort. Because counts were too low, under 20 rarely observed V segments, including chromosome 9 orphons, were left out of the earlier analysis of some 640 of the donors. Across donors, most TCR sequences were observed very rarely, whereas some public TCRs were present in many individuals. According to a later genetic analysis, donors in an Asian-associated ancestry cluster had fewer N-insertions in productive TCRs than the roughly 660-donor mean. The study listed approximately 160 TCR beta chains as associated with cytomegalovirus. Immune exposure information for the cohort was limited to CMV serostatus. According to a later analysis, parvovirus B19, influenza, CMV and Epstein-Barr virus appeared linked to several top co-occurrence clusters. The cohort was sequenced for TCR beta chains only, and without alpha or paired-chain data the features that could be detected were limited. At a false discovery rate of 0.05, a later analysis linked 16,951 TCR beta sequences to specific HLA alleles.

The library was built by means of the immunoSEQ multiplex PCR assay. A mixture of 60 forward primers for TCR Vbeta segments and 13 reverse primers for TCR Jbeta segments was used in the multiplex PCR. The CDR3 region of rearranged TCR beta genes was amplified from genomic DNA with a multiplex PCR assay. The amplified TCR beta libraries were sequenced on the Illumina HiSeq System as 87-base-pair reads. The published analysis was carried out like this. A later analysis tallied roughly 76 million unique TCR beta chains across the 610 or so repertoires, and approximately 12 million of those chains were shared by two or more donors. Raw reads were error-corrected and collapsed into unique sequences with a nearest-neighbor algorithm that merged closely related sequences to remove PCR and sequencing errors. CDR3 sequences were aligned to IMGT reference sequences to assign V, D and J gene segments. For a sequence to be retained, a match of at least six nucleotides was required to both a V gene segment and a J gene segment. A rearrangement was called productive if the CDR3 had no stop codons and remained in frame with V and J, and every other rearrangement was called non-productive. Following IMGT convention, CDR3 was defined as the stretch from the second conserved V-encoded cysteine to the conserved J-encoded phenylalanine. The earlier analysis of roughly 590 of the donors excluded any sequence lacking an unambiguous match to a single V gene segment. In an earlier analysis of some 590 of the donors, a V segment was called functional when productive rearrangements were above 56.7%, and segregating when the standard deviation between donors exceeded 5%. A statistical classification framework was developed to diagnose cytomegalovirus status using the catalog of TCR beta chain sequences. V and J gene assignment, in a later analysis, came from comparing TCR nucleotide sequences with IMGT/GENE-DB human TR gene sequences. The TCRdist pipeline was used in a later analysis to assign CDR3 sequences and most-parsimonious VDJ recombination scenarios. In a later analysis, each TCR beta chain was defined by its CDR3 amino acid sequence together with its V-gene family, and reads lacking a unique V-gene family were excluded. As a way to deal with suspected cross-contamination and a sequencing artifact, a later analysis dropped 450 to 700 nucleotide sequences that were highly shared and had low generation probability. In a later analysis, a clonal expansion index for each public chain was calculated from normalized within-repertoire ranks of inferred template counts. In a later analysis, generation probabilities were computed using a VDJ recombination model fitted to out-of-frame rearrangements, and the results were checked against IGoR. In a later analysis, TCR-TCR, TCR-HLA and TCR-CMV co-occurrence was scored with hypergeometric tests, and a repertoire-size bias correction was applied to TCR pairs. A later analysis estimated false discovery rates by permuting HLA or CMV assignments 20 times. In a later analysis, co-occurring TCRs were grouped using DBSCAN, with TCRdist sequence similarity added in when clustering inside HLA-allele-positive subsets. For co-occurrence clustering, repertoires with fewer than 30,000 or more than 120,000 public chains were excluded, along with four or five repertoires with anomalous nucleotide sharing. Drawn from immuneACCESS, this table holds only the in-frame rearrangements with V and J called that TCRdb kept. Clones are partly lost; checked studies trace under half to an unresolved V gene and leave the rest unexplained. V, J and clone size were drawn from that table, and D and trimming were deduced from the DNA. For this sample there are fewer than 150,000 clones; over 70% appear just once. The ten largest clones take up about 2.8% of the sample.

Details on this clone: This clone's antigen is unknown. No much larger clone exists at a distance of one base, and base qualities are not known.

In total, 500 to 700 healthy bone marrow donors made up the cohort. All cohort members were sampled while nominally healthy, although unrecorded immune exposures were likely present. The donor was CMV seronegative and was included in the group of a few hundred seronegative cohort members. A peripheral blood sample was collected from each donor, and TCR beta sequencing was performed on peripheral blood mononuclear cells. Genomic DNA extraction from the blood cell samples was performed with the Qiagen DNeasy Blood Extraction Kit. This TCR was sampled from a male donor in good health and CMV-seronegative. Sequencing was carried out using PBMCs.

The CDR3 region reads CASSLGLAANEQFF. The sequence in DNA is TGTGCCAGCAGCTTAGGGCTAGCCGCCAATGAGCAGTTCTTC. This receptor chain uses TRBV7-2 and TRBJ2-1, with a weak D call of TRBD2 (5 bases match). Trimming at the junction amounts to 1 base on V and 6 bases on J, and the germline ends lie 10 bases apart. CDR1 and CDR2, per the germline V gene, are SGHTA and FQGNSA. Taken from cysteine to phenylalanine, the CDR3 has 14 residues. The only DNA kept is the CDR3, 42 bases in frame from the first base.